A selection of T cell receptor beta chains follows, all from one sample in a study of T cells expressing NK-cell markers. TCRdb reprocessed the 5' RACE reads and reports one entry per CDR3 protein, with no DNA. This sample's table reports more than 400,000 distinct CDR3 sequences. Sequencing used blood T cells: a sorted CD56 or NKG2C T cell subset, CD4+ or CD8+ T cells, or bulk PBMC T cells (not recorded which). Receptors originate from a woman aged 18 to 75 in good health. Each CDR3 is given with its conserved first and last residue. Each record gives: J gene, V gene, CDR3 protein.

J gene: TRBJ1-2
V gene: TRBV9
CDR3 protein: CASSANLVGTEGYGYTF

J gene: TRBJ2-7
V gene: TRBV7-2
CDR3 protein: CASTSGTSGYEQYF

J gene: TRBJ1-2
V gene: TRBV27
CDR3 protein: CASSPGGRSYGYTF

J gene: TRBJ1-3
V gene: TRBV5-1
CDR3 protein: CASKGQGSGNTIYF

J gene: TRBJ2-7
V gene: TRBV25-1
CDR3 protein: CASSESSGRRYEQYF

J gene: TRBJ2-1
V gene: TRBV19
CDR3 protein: CASSIGVSLGNEQFF

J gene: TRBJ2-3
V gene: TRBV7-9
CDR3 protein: CASSLHSDTQYF

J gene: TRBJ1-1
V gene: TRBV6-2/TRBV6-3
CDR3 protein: CASNAGRGTGSHTEAFF

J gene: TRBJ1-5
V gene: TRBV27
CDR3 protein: CASSQVLNQPQHF

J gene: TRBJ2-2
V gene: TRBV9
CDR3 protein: CASSVGTLAGELFF

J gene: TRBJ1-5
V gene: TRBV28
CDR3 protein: CASSFGTGPESLTQHF

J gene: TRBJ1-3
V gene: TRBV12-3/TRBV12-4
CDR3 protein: CASSVGTGNTIYF

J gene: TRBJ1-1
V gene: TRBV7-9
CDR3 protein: CASSPLIRGSTEAFF

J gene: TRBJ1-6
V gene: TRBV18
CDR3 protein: CASSPSKGLGSPLHF

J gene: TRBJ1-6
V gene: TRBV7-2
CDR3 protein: CASSPQGAKNSPLHF

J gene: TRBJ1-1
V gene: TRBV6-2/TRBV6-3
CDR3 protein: CASSYSATMNTEAFF

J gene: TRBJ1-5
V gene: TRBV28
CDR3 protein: CASTGQTVQPQHF

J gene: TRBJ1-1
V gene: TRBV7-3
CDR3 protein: CASSLYGGPNTEAFF

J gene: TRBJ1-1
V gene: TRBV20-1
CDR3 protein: CSARETDTEAFF

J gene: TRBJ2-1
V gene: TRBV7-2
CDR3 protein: CASSLRRMEGNEQFF

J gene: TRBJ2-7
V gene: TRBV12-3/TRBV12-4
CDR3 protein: CASRGTGGPLSYEQYF

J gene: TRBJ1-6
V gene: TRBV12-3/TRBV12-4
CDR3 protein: CASSREGGNSPLHF

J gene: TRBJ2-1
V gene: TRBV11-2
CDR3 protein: CASSLDPGTGSSYNEQFF

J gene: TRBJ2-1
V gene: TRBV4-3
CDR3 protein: CASSQATSGKDNEQFF

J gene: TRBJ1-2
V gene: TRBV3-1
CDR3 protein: CASSQVSGGDGYTF

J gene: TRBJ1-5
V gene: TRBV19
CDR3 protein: CASSHWGVGQPQHF

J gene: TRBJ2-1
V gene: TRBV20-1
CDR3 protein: CSARWRNEQFF

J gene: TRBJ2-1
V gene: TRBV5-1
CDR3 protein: CASSLNGRENEQFF

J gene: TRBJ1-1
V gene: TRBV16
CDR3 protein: CASSQMGRNTEAFF

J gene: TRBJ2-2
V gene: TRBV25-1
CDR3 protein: CASSDLRGKNTGELFF

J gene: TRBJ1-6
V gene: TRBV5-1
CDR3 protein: CASSPGSGGLNSPLHF

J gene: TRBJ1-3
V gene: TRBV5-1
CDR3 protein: CASSLGQLGNTIYF

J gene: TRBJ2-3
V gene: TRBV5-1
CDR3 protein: CASSLVASTDTQYF

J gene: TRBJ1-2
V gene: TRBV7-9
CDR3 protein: CASSAHGTGGADYTF

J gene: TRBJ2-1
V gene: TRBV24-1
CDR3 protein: CATSASPYNEQFF

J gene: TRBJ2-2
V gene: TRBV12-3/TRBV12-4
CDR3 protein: CASRDTGLSPLNTGELFF

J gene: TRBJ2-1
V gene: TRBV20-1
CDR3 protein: CSASFQGAGDEQFF